This TCR beta chain came from a study of blood T cell repertoires in COVID-19. As for the study in general: From T cells, B-cell-depleted T cells, or PBMCs came the material, which was cDNA or gDNA.

This table comes from immunoSEQ multiplex PCR, and its TCRdb copy is limited to in-frame clones, with some not included. The sample holds roughly 78,000 clones, roughly 90% seen once. V gave up 5 bases and J gave up 1 base, with 14 bases separating them. From germline, CDR1 is LNHDA and CDR2 SQIVND (reference sequence). There are 15 residues in the CDR3. Sequencing used peripheral blood. This TCR derives from a man between 50 and 59 years old with acute or convalescent COVID-19. V and J are TRBV19 and TRBJ2-5; a possible D gene is TRBD2 (6 bases). In DNA form, the CDR3 reads TGTGCCAGTAGTCGCTCGCGGGGCTTCCAAGAGACCCAGTACTTC. Protein product: CASSRSRGFQETQYF.